Sequencing of this TCR beta chain was carried out in a study of blood T cells in healthy people across ages. Primers used in a second PCR of roughly 6 to 12 cycles were a sample-barcoded 5' primer and a J-beta primer mix. In TCRdb, the 5' RACE reads were re-called with MiXCR into one record per CDR3 protein. Among approximately 680,000 distinct CDR3 sequences listed, roughly 32% were seen once. Each of the donors had roughly 9.7 milliliters of peripheral blood drawn into EDTA-treated Vacutainer tubes. Each sample yielded at least 6 million isolated PBMCs. The CDR3 runs 19 residues. CDR1 is KGHDR, CDR2 SFDVKD, per germline.

Sequenced: blood. The rearrangement links TRBV24-1 to TRBJ2-1; maybe TRBD1 (5 bases). The end of the DNA aligns better with TRBJ2-7, so the J call may be wrong. The clonotype was recovered from a woman aged 80 or over in good health. CDR3: CATSDCPPRRQPCYNEQYF. DNA of the CDR3: TGTGCCACCAGTGATTGCCCCCCTAGAAGACAGCCTTGTTACAATGAGCAGTACTTC.